This T cell receptor (beta chain) derives from a study of T cell changes during pregnancy in multiple sclerosis. The germline gives CDR1 MGHRA, CDR2 YSYEKL. V lost 1 base and J lost 5, with 14 bases in between. The CDR3 has 15 residues. Only in-frame clones appear in the TCRdb table, and some are missing; sequencing was by immunoSEQ multiplex PCR. The table records roughly 57,000 clones, about 90% of them present only once. The sample here was CD4+ T cells from peripheral blood mononuclear cells, taken after pregnancy. The receptor comes from a female donor with multiple sclerosis, enrolled in a pregnancy study. The chain employs TRBV4-1 and TRBJ1-1; D is uncertain. Here the CDR3 reads CASSQGMQRRTEAFF. In DNA, the CDR3 is TGCGCCAGCAGCCAAGGAATGCAGCGAAGGACTGAAGCTTTCTTT.